The T cell receptor beta chain under discussion was sequenced for a study of cytomegalovirus exposure and HLA in healthy donors. Study context: Within an early data release were tens of millions of unique TCRs drawn from HLA-typed donors. The study's findings and limits: About 150 TCR beta chains were listed as cytomegalovirus-associated.

Healthy donors of bone marrow made up the group. J lost 6 bases, V lost 3 bases, and 9 bases had no gene match. CDR1 ENHRY and CDR2 SYGVKD come from the germline V gene. The CDR3 length is 15 residues. With 60 Vbeta and 13 Jbeta primers, the PCR was carried out. Method: immunoSEQ multiplex PCR; TCRdb's copy keeps in-frame clones and lacks some. The sample records 90,000 to 110,000 clones, 76% being singletons. Details on this clone: Its antigen is still unknown.

The chain couples TRBV10-3 to TRBJ1-2; the match to TRBD1 covers 8 bases. The material sequenced was PBMCs. The TCR was taken from a woman in her forties or fifties in good health and CMV-seropositive. The DNA for the CDR3 is TGTGCCATCAGTGACCTACCGGACAGGGCGGATGGCTACACCTTC. Translating it yields CAISDLPDRADGYTF.